A selection of T cell receptor beta chains follows, all from one sample in a study of cytomegalovirus exposure and HLA in healthy donors. Clones were read by immunoSEQ multiplex PCR, and TCRdb kept only the in-frame ones, dropping some. The sample holds under 200,000 clones, approximately 80% seen once. Sequenced input: PBMCs. The receptor source for this set is a woman aged 45-60 years in good health and CMV-seropositive. Each CDR3 is given with its conserved first and last residue. A D gene is named only where the DNA matches it firmly. Clone sizes are given selectively: once, few, many, or a class where the clone is expanded.

abundance	v_gene	d_gene	j_gene	len	CDR3aa	CDR3nt
.	TRBV30	TRBD2	TRBJ2-5	15	CAWSGLAGGGETQYF	TGTGCCTGGAGTGGACTAGCGGGAGGAGGAGAGACCCAGTACTTC
.	TRBV11-2	.	TRBJ1-5	14	CASSLVRGGQPQHF	TGTGCCAGCAGCTTAGTTCGGGGGGGTCAGCCCCAGCATTTT
.	TRBV5-1	.	TRBJ1-3	16	CASSLGGNSVGNTIYF	TGCGCCAGCAGCTTGGGCGGCAATAGTGTAGGAAACACCATATATTTT
.	TRBV28	TRBD1	TRBJ1-4	17	CASSSSTGTATNEKLFF	TGTGCCAGCAGTTCGTCGACAGGGACCGCAACTAATGAAAAACTGTTTTTT
once	TRBV6-5	TRBD1	TRBJ1-2	15	CASSYSGGGDYGYTF	TGTGCCAGCAGTTACTCCGGAGGGGGCGACTATGGCTACACCTTC
.	TRBV6-5	.	TRBJ1-3	14	CASSSTYSGNTIYF	TGTGCCAGCAGTTCGACTTACTCTGGAAACACCATATATTTT
.	TRBV11-2	TRBD1	TRBJ2-1	13	CASSLGSGTGLFF	TGTGCCAGCAGCTTAGGATCCGGGACAGGGCTGTTCTTC
.	TRBV5-6	.	TRBJ2-7	13	CAGSQRAGYEQYF	TGTGCCGGCAGCCAGAGGGCAGGCTACGAGCAGTACTTC
.	TRBV19	TRBD1	TRBJ2-5	15	CASSIRGQGEETQYF	TGTGCCAGTAGTATCAGGGGACAGGGGGAAGAGACCCAGTACTTC
.	TRBV21-1	.	TRBJ1-5	16	CASRASGGYSNQPQHF	TGTGCCAGCAGGGCGTCAGGGGGATATAGCAATCAGCCCCAGCATTTT
.	TRBV7-2	TRBD2	TRBJ2-2	16	CASSLGGDYNTGELFF	TGTGCCAGCAGCTTAGGGGGGGACTACAACACCGGGGAGCTGTTTTTT
.	TRBV7-2	TRBD1	TRBJ1-4	14	CASSNDRGREKLFF	TGTGCCAGCAGCAATGACAGGGGGCGTGAAAAACTGTTTTTT
.	TRBV7-2	.	TRBJ2-7	15	CASSPTGGGAYEQYF	TGTGCCAGCAGCCCAACGGGTGGGGGCGCCTACGAGCAGTACTTC
.	TRBV19	.	TRBJ2-7	14	CASSEDRWAYEQYF	TGTGCCAGTAGTGAAGACAGGTGGGCCTACGAGCAGTACTTC
.	TRBV12-5	TRBD1	TRBJ2-6	18	CASGRPGTATSGANGLTF	TGTGCTAGTGGCCGCCCTGGGACAGCAACTTCTGGGGCCAACGGCCTGACTTTC
once	TRBV11-3	.	TRBJ1-1	14	CASSLETGNTEAFF	TGTGCCAGCAGCTTAGAAACGGGGAACACTGAAGCTTTCTTT
few	TRBV9	.	TRBJ2-3	15	CASSVAGLVTDTQYF	TGTGCCAGCAGCGTAGCTGGGCTCGTTACAGATACGCAGTATTTT
.	TRBV5-4	TRBD1	TRBJ1-2	13	CASRAGTAYGYTF	TGTGCCAGCAGGGCCGGGACAGCCTATGGCTACACCTTC
.	TRBV27	TRBD1	TRBJ1-6	14	CASSSRGDNSPLHF	TGTGCCAGCAGTAGCAGGGGGGATAATTCACCCCTCCACTTT
few	TRBV7-9	TRBD2	TRBJ2-3	17	CASSFLPPSGRGDTQYF	TGTGCCAGCAGCTTTCTCCCGCCTAGCGGGAGAGGAGATACGCAGTATTTT
once	TRBV30	TRBD1	TRBJ2-1	14	CAWSRDRPPNGQFF	TGTGCCTGGAGTAGGGACAGGCCCCCGAATGGGCAGTTCTTC
.	TRBV6-1	TRBD1	TRBJ1-6	16	CASSVRRTGPYSPLHF	TGTGCCAGCAGTGTACGACGGACAGGGCCGTACTCACCCCTCCACTTT
.	TRBV29-1	.	TRBJ1-1	10	CSAKKTEAFF	TGCAGCGCTAAGAAGACTGAAGCTTTCTTT
.	TRBV5-1	TRBD1	TRBJ2-5	13	CASSLGTGETQYF	TGTGCCAGCAGCTTGGGGACAGGAGAGACCCAGTACTTC
.	TRBV27	TRBD2	TRBJ2-3	15	CASSSLAGGADTQYF	TGTGCCAGCAGTTCTCTAGCGGGAGGGGCGGATACGCAGTATTTT
.	TRBV6-6	TRBD2	TRBJ2-4	13	CASSTTGGNSQYF	TGTGCCAGCAGTACGACGGGAGGAAACAGTCAGTACTTC
.	TRBV5-6	TRBD1	TRBJ2-3	16	CASRGDRGKRADTQYF	TGTGCCAGCCGGGGGGACAGGGGTAAGAGAGCAGATACGCAGTATTTT
.	TRBV18	TRBD1	TRBJ2-7	14	CASSSTGGSYEQYF	TGTGCCAGCTCATCGACAGGGGGCTCCTACGAGCAGTACTTC
.	TRBV13	TRBD2	TRBJ2-1	16	CASSPKLAGGDNEQFF	TGTGCCAGCAGCCCGAAACTAGCGGGGGGCGACAATGAGCAGTTCTTC
.	TRBV29-1	.	TRBJ2-1	10	CSVGSNEQFF	TGCAGCGTTGGGAGCAATGAGCAGTTCTTC
.	TRBV7-9	.	TRBJ2-2	15	CSSSLDRINTGELFF	TGTTCCAGCAGCCTCGACAGAATTAACACCGGGGAGCTGTTTTTT
.	TRBV7-9	TRBD1	TRBJ1-3	16	CASSSGQGASGNTIYF	TGTGCCAGCAGCTCAGGACAGGGGGCTTCTGGAAACACCATATATTTT